A selection of T cell receptor beta chains follows, all from one sample in a study of blood T cell repertoires in COVID-19. Generated by immunoSEQ multiplex PCR, the TCRdb table keeps only in-frame clones and is missing some. The sample includes about 220,000 clones, approximately 77% seen only once; the top ten take around 3.3%. The sequenced material came from peripheral blood. These TCRs come from an elderly woman with acute or convalescent COVID-19. The CDR3 runs from the conserved cysteine through the conserved F or W. The order of the fields is D gene, J gene, V gene, clone size, CDR3 DNA, CDR3 protein. The D gene is left open where the match is weak. Not all rows give a size; the values are once, few, many and, for expanded clones, a class.

d_gene: TRBD2; j_gene: TRBJ2-2; v_gene: TRBV6-5; abundance: .; CDR3nt: TGTGCCAGCAGTTCTCCTAGCGGGGAGACCGGGGAGCTGTTTTTT; CDR3aa: CASSSPSGETGELFF
d_gene: .; j_gene: TRBJ1-1; v_gene: TRBV12-3/TRBV12-4; abundance: .; CDR3nt: TGTGCCAGCACCCTACGGGATACCACTGAAGCTTTCTTT; CDR3aa: CASTLRDTTEAFF
d_gene: TRBD1; j_gene: TRBJ1-1; v_gene: TRBV19; abundance: .; CDR3nt: TGTGCCAGTAGTCTTCCCACAGGGGGGAACACTGAAGCTTTCTTT; CDR3aa: CASSLPTGGNTEAFF
d_gene: .; j_gene: TRBJ1-1; v_gene: TRBV20-1; abundance: .; CDR3nt: TGCAGTGCTCAGGTGAACACTGAAGCTTTCTTT; CDR3aa: CSAQVNTEAFF
d_gene: .; j_gene: TRBJ1-6; v_gene: TRBV10-3; abundance: once; CDR3nt: TGTGCCATCAGCCCGGCCGGGTCCTATAATTCACCCCTCCACTTT; CDR3aa: CAISPAGSYNSPLHF
d_gene: .; j_gene: TRBJ1-2; v_gene: TRBV19; abundance: .; CDR3nt: TGTGCCAGTAGTATCCCCCGGGGAAATGGCTACACCTTC; CDR3aa: CASSIPRGNGYTF
d_gene: .; j_gene: TRBJ1-5; v_gene: TRBV2; abundance: few; CDR3nt: TGTGCCAGCACTGAGCAGGGCCGGAGCAATCAGCCCCAGCATTTT; CDR3aa: CASTEQGRSNQPQHF
d_gene: .; j_gene: TRBJ1-2; v_gene: TRBV27; abundance: .; CDR3nt: TGTGCCAGCAAACAGGGCCATGGCTACACCTTC; CDR3aa: CASKQGHGYTF
d_gene: TRBD1; j_gene: TRBJ1-1; v_gene: TRBV5-6; abundance: .; CDR3nt: TGTGCCAGCAGCGGGACAGGGGGCAACACTGAAGCTTTCTTT; CDR3aa: CASSGTGGNTEAFF
d_gene: .; j_gene: TRBJ1-5; v_gene: TRBV6-6; abundance: .; CDR3nt: TGTGCCAGCAGTCTCCCCCCCGGACAGATTTTCAATCAGCCCCAGCATTTT; CDR3aa: CASSLPPGQIFNQPQHF
d_gene: .; j_gene: TRBJ1-1; v_gene: TRBV28; abundance: .; CDR3nt: TGTGCCAGCAGTTTAAGAGCCCTCGGTAGCAATGAAGCTTTCTTT; CDR3aa: CASSLRALGSNEAFF
d_gene: .; j_gene: TRBJ2-3; v_gene: TRBV24-1; abundance: .; CDR3nt: TGTGCCACCAGTGGCAGGGGCAGTACAGATACGCAGTATTTT; CDR3aa: CATSGRGSTDTQYF
d_gene: .; j_gene: TRBJ1-2; v_gene: TRBV6-2/TRBV6-3; abundance: .; CDR3nt: TGTGCCAGCAGTGAGCCGTGGACAGCCCGGGAGGGTGGCTACACCTTC; CDR3aa: CASSEPWTAREGGYTF
d_gene: .; j_gene: TRBJ2-5; v_gene: TRBV2; abundance: .; CDR3nt: TGTGCCAGCTCAACTACCCAAGAGACCCAGTACTTC; CDR3aa: CASSTTQETQYF
d_gene: .; j_gene: TRBJ2-7; v_gene: TRBV7-9; abundance: .; CDR3nt: TGTGCCAGCAGCTTAGCGCAAGGGTCGGGGTACGAGCAGTACTTC; CDR3aa: CASSLAQGSGYEQYF
d_gene: .; j_gene: TRBJ2-5; v_gene: TRBV7-2; abundance: .; CDR3nt: TGTGCCAGCAGCTCTAACGGGGGATCCCAAGAGACCCAGTACTTC; CDR3aa: CASSSNGGSQETQYF
d_gene: TRBD1; j_gene: TRBJ1-4; v_gene: TRBV5-4; abundance: .; CDR3nt: TGTGCCAGCAGCGCCGGGACAGAGGGTGAAAAACTGTTTTTT; CDR3aa: CASSAGTEGEKLFF
d_gene: TRBD1; j_gene: TRBJ1-1; v_gene: TRBV5-4; abundance: .; CDR3nt: TGTGCCAGCAGCTTGGGGAGCGGACAGGGGAGTACTTTCTTT; CDR3aa: CASSLGSGQGSTFF
d_gene: .; j_gene: TRBJ1-2; v_gene: TRBV15; abundance: .; CDR3nt: TGTGCCACCAGCAGGGGGGCGCGTAACTATGGCTACACCTTC; CDR3aa: CATSRGARNYGYTF
d_gene: .; j_gene: TRBJ2-4; v_gene: TRBV6-1; abundance: few; CDR3nt: TGTGCCAGCAGTGAAAGGGGTTTGAGGAACATTCAGTACTTC; CDR3aa: CASSERGLRNIQYF